This section outlines one T cell receptor (beta chain) sequence together with its context. The target antigen is unknown. The CDR3 spans 15 residues. Germline CDR1 and CDR2: SGHVS and FNYEAQ. V lost 3 bases and J 5 bases, leaving 16 bases between the germline ends. This sample was taken from a study of T cell responses to AZD1222 COVID-19 vaccine. The study's findings and limits: Close to half of all spike-specific TCRs reportedly target regions of the variants that are unmutated. The study found Spike-specific TCR breadth and depth rose after two AZD1222 doses.

Measured with immunoSEQ multiplex PCR; TCRdb has only the in-frame clones, and not every one. The sample shows some 200,000 clones, 85% to 95% of them seen only once. The sequenced sample was peripheral blood, obtained on day 0 of AZD1222 vaccination. The rearrangement uses TRBV7-6 and TRBJ1-1, with D perhaps TRBD1 (6 bases). This TCR came from an adult in good health. Written as DNA, the CDR3 is TGTGCCAGCAGCTTGGGTTATAGGGGGGAAACTGAAGCTTTCTTT. This gives the protein CASSLGYRGETEAFF.